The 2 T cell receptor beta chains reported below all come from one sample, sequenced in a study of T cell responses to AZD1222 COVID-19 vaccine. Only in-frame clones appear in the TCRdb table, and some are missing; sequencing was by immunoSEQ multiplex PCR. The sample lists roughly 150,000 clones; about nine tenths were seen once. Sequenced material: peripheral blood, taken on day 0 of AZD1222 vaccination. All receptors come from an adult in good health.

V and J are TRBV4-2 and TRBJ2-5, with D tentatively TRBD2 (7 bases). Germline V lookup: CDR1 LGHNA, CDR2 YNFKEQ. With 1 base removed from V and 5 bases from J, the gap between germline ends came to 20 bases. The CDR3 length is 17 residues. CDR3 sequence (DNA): TGTGCCAGCAGCCAAGGGCGGGGGCCTAACTCAATCGAGACCCAGTACTTC. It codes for CASSQGRGPNSIETQYF.

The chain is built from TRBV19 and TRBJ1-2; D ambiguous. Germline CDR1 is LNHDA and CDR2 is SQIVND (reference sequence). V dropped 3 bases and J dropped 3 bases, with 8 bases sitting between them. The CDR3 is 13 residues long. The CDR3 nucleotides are TGTGCCAGTAGTATGCGTGAATACTATGGCTACACCTTC. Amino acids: CASSMREYYGYTF. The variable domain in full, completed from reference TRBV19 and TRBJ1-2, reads DGGITQSPKYLFRKEGQNVTLSCEQNLNHDAMYWYRQDPGQGLRLIYYSQIVNDFQKGDIAEGYSVSREKKESFPLTVTSAQKNPTAFYLCASSMREYYGYTFGSGTRLTVV.